This T cell receptor (beta chain) was identified during a study of T cells expressing NK-cell markers. Study background: Within the sequenced cohort of eight donors, seven exhibited HCMV seropositivity and one was seronegative.

Reprocessing the 5' RACE reads, TCRdb reports a single entry for every CDR3 protein and omits DNA. The sample holds 350,000 to 450,000 distinct CDR3 sequences. CDR3 length: 17 amino acids. Sequencing was carried out using blood T cells: a sorted CD56 or NKG2C T cell subset, CD4+ or CD8+ T cells, or bulk PBMC T cells (not recorded which). V is TRBV12-3 or TRBV12-4 and J is TRBJ1-2; TCRdb indicates TRBD1, and absent DNA this call remains unverified. This receptor was identified in a man aged 18 to 70 in good health. This CDR3 reads CASSSRGGPLFNYGYTF.